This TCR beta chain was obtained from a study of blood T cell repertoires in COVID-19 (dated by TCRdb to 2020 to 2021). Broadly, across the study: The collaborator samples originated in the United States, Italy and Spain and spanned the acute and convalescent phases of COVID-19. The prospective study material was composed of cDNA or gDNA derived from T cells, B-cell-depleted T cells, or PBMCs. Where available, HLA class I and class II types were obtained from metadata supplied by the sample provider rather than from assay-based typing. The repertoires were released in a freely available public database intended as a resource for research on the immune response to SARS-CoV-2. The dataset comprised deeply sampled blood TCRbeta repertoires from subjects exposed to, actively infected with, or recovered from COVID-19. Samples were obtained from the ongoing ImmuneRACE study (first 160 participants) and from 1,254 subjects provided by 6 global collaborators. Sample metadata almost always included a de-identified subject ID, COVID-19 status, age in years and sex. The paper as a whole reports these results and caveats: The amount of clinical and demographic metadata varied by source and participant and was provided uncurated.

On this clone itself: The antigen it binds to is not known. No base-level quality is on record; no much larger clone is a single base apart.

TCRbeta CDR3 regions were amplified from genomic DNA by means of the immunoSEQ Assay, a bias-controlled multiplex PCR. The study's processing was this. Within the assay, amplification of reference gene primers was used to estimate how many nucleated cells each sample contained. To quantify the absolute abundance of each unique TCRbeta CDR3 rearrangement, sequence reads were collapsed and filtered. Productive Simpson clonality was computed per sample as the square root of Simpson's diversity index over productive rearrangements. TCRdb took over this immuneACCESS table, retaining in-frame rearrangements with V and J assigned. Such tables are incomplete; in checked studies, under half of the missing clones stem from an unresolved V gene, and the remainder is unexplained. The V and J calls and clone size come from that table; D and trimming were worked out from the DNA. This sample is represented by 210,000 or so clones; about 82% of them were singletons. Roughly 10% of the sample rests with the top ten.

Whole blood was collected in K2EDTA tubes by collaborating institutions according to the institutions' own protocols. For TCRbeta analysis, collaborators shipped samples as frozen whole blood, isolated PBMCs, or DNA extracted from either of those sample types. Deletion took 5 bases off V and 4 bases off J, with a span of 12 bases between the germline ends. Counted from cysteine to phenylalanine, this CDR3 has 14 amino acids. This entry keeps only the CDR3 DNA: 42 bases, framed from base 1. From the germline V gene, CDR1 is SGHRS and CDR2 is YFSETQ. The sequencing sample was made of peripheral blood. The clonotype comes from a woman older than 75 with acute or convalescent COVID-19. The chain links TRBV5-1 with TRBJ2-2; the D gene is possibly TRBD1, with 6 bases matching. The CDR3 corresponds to CASRGQQSTGELFF. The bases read TGCGCCAGCAGAGGACAGCAGAGCACCGGGGAGCTGTTTTTT.